The rows below give T cell receptor beta chains drawn from one sample of a study of cytomegalovirus exposure and HLA in healthy donors. Only in-frame clones appear in the TCRdb table, and some are missing; sequencing was by immunoSEQ multiplex PCR. The sample carries roughly 100,000 clones, 85% to 90% recorded once. Sequenced: PBMCs. Every receptor here comes from a young man in good health and CMV-seronegative. The CDR3 runs from the conserved cysteine through the conserved F or W. Each record gives: CDR3 length, clone size, J gene, V gene, CDR3 protein. Rows give clone size only sometimes, using once, few, many, or a class for an expanded clone.

15	NA	TRBJ2-5	TRBV2	CASKGHQRLQETQYF
10	NA	TRBJ2-3	TRBV7-9	CASSHEAQYF
16	NA	TRBJ2-1	TRBV6-1	CASSEGFAPRGNEQFF
18	NA	TRBJ2-3	TRBV28	CASSLGLAGGSSTDTQYF
15	NA	TRBJ1-5	TRBV2	CASSWDIDSNQPQHF
19	once	TRBJ1-6	TRBV5-4	CASSRKVGQHPNYNSPLHF
14	few	TRBJ1-2	TRBV30	CAWSANRRHYGYTF
15	few	TRBJ1-6	TRBV9	CASSVGTGLNSPLHF
14	NA	TRBJ1-2	TRBV19	CASRTGQGIGGYTF
13	NA	TRBJ1-2	TRBV7-9	CASSLREDYGYTF
15	NA	TRBJ2-1	TRBV11-2	CASSLDSGGEDEQFF
16	NA	TRBJ2-7	TRBV7-2	CASSLARGLSPWEQYF
16	NA	TRBJ2-2	TRBV27	CASSLGLAGVAGELFF
19	NA	TRBJ2-2	TRBV7-7	CASSLIAGTGRRGTGELFF
18	NA	TRBJ1-2	TRBV30	CAWSEGLLRQGRYYGYTF
15	few	TRBJ1-5	TRBV7-9	CASSYTGDANQPQHF
14	NA	TRBJ2-7	TRBV19	CASSRGTQIYEQYF
17	NA	TRBJ2-2	TRBV5-1	CASSVTPGTLNTGELFF
13	NA	TRBJ2-7	TRBV6-5	CASSRGGSYEQYF
17	NA	TRBJ2-3	TRBV14	CASSQDVAGGGSDTQYF
14	NA	TRBJ1-2	TRBV28	CASSLTSTNYGYTF
14	NA	TRBJ1-6	TRBV19	CASTRTGGNSPLHF
14	NA	TRBJ2-3	TRBV7-8	CASSSTRVTDTQYF
15	NA	TRBJ2-1	TRBV27	CASSPRTGGRNEQFF
16	NA	TRBJ1-1	TRBV4-1	CASSPTPGQAVAEAFF
15	NA	TRBJ2-1	TRBV9	CASSVASSTYNEQFF
12	few	TRBJ2-7	TRBV27	CASSLLGDEQYF
15	NA	TRBJ2-3	TRBV4-3	CASSQDLRGSYTQYF
17	few	TRBJ1-1	TRBV19	CASKVRGRGLENTEAFF
14	NA	TRBJ2-3	TRBV28	CASSLSGRVDTQYF
11	NA	TRBJ2-7	TRBV6-5	CASSSMYEQYF
21	once	TRBJ2-3	TRBV27	CASSLILATSGRRYRTDTQYF
15	NA	TRBJ1-5	TRBV19	CASRPPGGDGQPQHF
17	once	TRBJ2-5	TRBV25-1	CASSESGLAGGRETQYF
13	once	TRBJ2-1	TRBV19	CASSVPLVNEQFF
18	NA	TRBJ1-4	TRBV27	CASSPNRGAYATNEKLFF
18	NA	TRBJ1-2	TRBV7-2	CASSLAGGGQGGDYGYTF
13	NA	TRBJ1-2	TRBV18	CASSPDRDYGYTF
14	NA	TRBJ2-5	TRBV30	CARGLAGNWETQYF
13	few	TRBJ1-4	TRBV6-1	CASSDRDREKLFF
15	NA	TRBJ1-4	TRBV5-4	CASSLGRGGNEKLFF
15	NA	TRBJ1-5	TRBV4-1	CASSQGAGAHQPQHF